The present entry profiles one TCR beta chain with its context. The table came from immunoSEQ multiplex PCR; TCRdb's copy has only in-frame clones and leaves some out. The profile shows under 150,000 clones, about 89% of them singletons. The record originates from a study of T cells after somatic rescue of genetic block. V was cut by 6 bases and J by 10 bases, with 19 bases left in between. CDR3 length: 13 amino acids. Germline values: CDR1 KGHSH, CDR2 LQKENI. The chain carries TRBV18 and TRBJ2-7; D is undetermined. The sequencing sample was made of peripheral blood mononuclear cells (PBMCs). This clonotype originated in a woman aged 18-29 years. As DNA, the CDR3 is TGTGCCAGCTCCCCGACTTCCCCTCACGCTCAGTACTTC. Amino acid sequence: CASSPTSPHAQYF.